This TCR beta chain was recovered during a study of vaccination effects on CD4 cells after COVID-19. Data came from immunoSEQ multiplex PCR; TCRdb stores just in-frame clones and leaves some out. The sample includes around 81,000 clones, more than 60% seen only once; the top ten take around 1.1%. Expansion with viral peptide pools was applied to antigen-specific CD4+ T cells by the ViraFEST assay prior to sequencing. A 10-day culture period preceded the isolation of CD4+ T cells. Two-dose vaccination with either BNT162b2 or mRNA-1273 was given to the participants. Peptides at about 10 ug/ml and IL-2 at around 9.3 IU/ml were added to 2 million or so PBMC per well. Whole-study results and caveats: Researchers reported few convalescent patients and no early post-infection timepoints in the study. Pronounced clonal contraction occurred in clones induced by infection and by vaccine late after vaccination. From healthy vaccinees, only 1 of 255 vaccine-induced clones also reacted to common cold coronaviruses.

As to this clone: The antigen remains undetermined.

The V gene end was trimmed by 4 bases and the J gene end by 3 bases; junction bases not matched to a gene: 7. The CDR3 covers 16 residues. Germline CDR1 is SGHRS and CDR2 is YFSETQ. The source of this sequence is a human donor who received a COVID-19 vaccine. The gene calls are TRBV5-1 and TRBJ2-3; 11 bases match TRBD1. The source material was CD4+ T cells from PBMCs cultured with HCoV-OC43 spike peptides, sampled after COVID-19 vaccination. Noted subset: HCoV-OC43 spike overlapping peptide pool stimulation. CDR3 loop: CASSLRGTGGTDTQYF. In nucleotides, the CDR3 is TGCGCCAGCAGCCTTCGTGGGACAGGGGGTACAGATACGCAGTATTTT.